Presented here are 8 T cell receptor beta chains from one specimen sequenced in a study of OX40 agonist ivuxolimab in advanced cancers. The data were produced by immunoSEQ multiplex PCR, yet TCRdb's version contains in-frame clones alone and is incomplete. This sample has about 76,000 clones; about 85% occur once, and the top ten carry 2.5% to 3.5%. The sample here was CD4+ or CD8+ T cells sorted from blood, taken in a trial of the OX40 agonist ivuxolimab. The receptor source for this set is an adult with an advanced solid tumor such as melanoma, head and neck, liver or kidney cancer.

V usage is TRBV19 and J usage is TRBJ1-2, with D tentatively TRBD1 (5 bases). CDR1 and CDR2 from the germline V gene are LNHDA and SQIVND (reference sequence). V was cut by 3 bases and J by 3 bases, with 8 bases left in between. The CDR3 runs 13 residues. This chain's CDR3 is CASSMGRHYGYTF. CDR3 DNA: TGTGCCAGTAGTATGGGGCGCCACTATGGCTACACCTTC.

This clone was found a few times. This rearrangement joins TRBV7-2 to TRBJ2-5; 8 positions match TRBD1. Trimming removed 6 bases from V and 2 bases from J; junction bases left unmatched: 5. CDR1 and CDR2 from the germline V gene are SGHTA and FQGNSA. This CDR3 is 14 amino acids long. This CDR3 is CASSSRTGQETQYF. The CDR3 bases are TGTGCCAGCAGTTCTAGGACAGGGCAAGAGACCCAGTACTTC. Variable domain in full (rest from reference TRBV7-2 and TRBJ2-5): GAGVSQSPSNKVTEKGKDVELRCDPISGHTALYWYRQSLGQGLEFLIYFQGNSAPDKSGLPSDRFSAERTGGSVSTLTIQRTQQEDSAVYLCASSSRTGQETQYFGPGTRLLVL.

This rearrangement joins TRBV6-5 to TRBJ2-7; D call uncertain. This CDR3 is 13 amino acids long. V lost 4 bases, J lost 3 bases, and 10 bases lay in between. Germline V gene data show CDR1 as MNHEY and CDR2 as SVGAGI. This CDR3 is CASSLDRLYEQYF. CDR3 nucleotides: TGTGCCAGCAGTTTGGACCGCCTCTACGAGCAGTACTTC.

The chain has TRBV7-5 and TRBJ2-3; the table names TRBD2, a call not compared with the DNA. TRBV7-5 is noted as a pseudogene. The CDR3 length is 15 residues. CDR3 region: CVRSPAAKRSDTQYF. The CDR3 coding sequence is TGTGTCAGAAGCCCCGCCGCCAAGCGATCCGATACGCAGTATTTT.

This clone is a singleton in its sample. The chain is built from TRBV5-4 and TRBJ2-1; D unclear. V lost 5 bases and J lost 7, with 10 bases in between. The CDR3 is made up of 12 amino acids. The germline V gene has CDR1 SGHNT and CDR2 YYREEE (reference sequence). CDR3 region: CASSSGWNEQFF. The CDR3, as DNA: TGTGCCAGCAGTTCGGGTTGGAATGAGCAGTTCTTC.

The chain employs TRBV7-7 and TRBJ1-2, with D uncertain. The ends were cut back, 5 bases at V and 4 bases at J, with 8 bases in the middle. Germline V gives CDR1 SSHAT, CDR2 FNYEAQ (reference sequence). This CDR3 region has 12 residues. The CDR3 sequence: CASSPLSYGYTF. In DNA, the CDR3 is TGTGCCAGCAGCCCCCTGTCCTATGGCTACACCTTC.

The genes are TRBV18 and TRBJ1-2; D remains ambiguous. V was pared by 6 bases and J by 6 bases, with 14 bases between. This CDR3 is 13 amino acids long. Looked up from germline, CDR1 is KGHSH and CDR2 is LQKENI. The CDR3, as DNA: TGTGCCAGCTCTTACGCAGCAGGCGATGGCTACACCTTC. Its protein is CASSYAAGDGYTF. Supplemented by reference TRBV18 and TRBJ1-2, the full variable domain reads NAGVMQNPRHLVRRRGQEARLRCSPMKGHSHVYWYRQLPEEGLKFMVYLQKENIIDESGMPKERFSAEFPKEGPSILRIQQVVRGDSAAYFCASSYAAGDGYTFGSGTRLTVV.

With respect to this clone: The junction shows a germline mismatch at one end, possibly a read error. This rearrangement joins TRBV5-6 to TRBJ2-7, with 7 nucleotides matching TRBD1. Germline assignment: CDR1 SGHDT and CDR2 YYEEEE. This CDR3 spans 14 amino acids. CDR3 protein: CASTLPGGAYEQYF. DNA for the CDR3: TGTGCCAGCACCTTGCCAGGGGGAGCCTACGAGCAGTACTTC.